A selection of T cell receptor beta chains follows, all from one sample in a study of Ad26.COV2.S vaccination and SARS-CoV-2 variants. Assay used: immunoSEQ multiplex PCR; TCRdb lists only in-frame clones, some missing. The sample lists 75,000 to 100,000 clones, about four fifths occurring once. The input for sequencing was peripheral blood, taken after recovery from COVID-19. These receptors originate from a human donor who had recovered from COVID-19. The CDR3 runs from the conserved cysteine through the conserved F or W. Each record gives: clone size, V gene, J gene, D gene, CDR3 protein, CDR3 DNA. A D gene is named only where the DNA matches it firmly. The size entry is marked missing in some rows and otherwise reads once, few, many or a size class.

size: -
V: TRBV7-9
J: TRBJ1-4
D: TRBD1
CDR3: CASSLGTGTNNEKLFF
DNA: TGTGCCAGCAGCTTGGGGACAGGAACTAATAATGAAAAACTGTTTTTT

size: few
V: TRBV11-3
J: TRBJ1-3
D: -
CDR3: CASTFDPSSGNTIYF
DNA: TGTGCCAGCACTTTCGACCCTTCCTCTGGAAACACCATATATTTT

size: -
V: TRBV11-2
J: TRBJ2-1
D: TRBD2
CDR3: CASSLVGGSVYNEQFF
DNA: TGTGCCAGCAGCTTAGTCGGCGGGAGTGTTTACAATGAGCAGTTCTTC

size: -
V: TRBV19
J: TRBJ1-1
D: -
CDR3: CASSRDPGGKAFF
DNA: TGTGCCAGTAGCCGGGACCCGGGGGGAAAAGCTTTCTTT

size: once
V: TRBV6-5
J: TRBJ1-3
D: -
CDR3: CASSYWRGSSGNTIYF
DNA: TGTGCCAGCAGTTATTGGAGGGGATCCTCTGGAAACACCATATATTTT

size: -
V: TRBV11-3
J: TRBJ2-3
D: TRBD2
CDR3: CASSPLAGEADTQYF
DNA: TGTGCCAGCAGCCCCCTAGCGGGAGAAGCAGATACGCAGTATTTT

size: -
V: TRBV11-3
J: TRBJ2-1
D: TRBD2
CDR3: CASSLYVGSGVNNEQFF
DNA: TGTGCCAGCAGCTTATATGTAGGTAGCGGGGTTAACAATGAGCAGTTCTTC

size: -
V: TRBV19
J: TRBJ2-1
D: -
CDR3: CASSIGTVTSSYNEQFF
DNA: TGTGCCAGTAGTATAGGGACTGTCACTAGCTCCTACAATGAGCAGTTCTTC

size: -
V: TRBV19
J: TRBJ1-5
D: -
CDR3: CASSGEVGGLQPQHF
DNA: TGTGCCAGTAGTGGAGAGGTCGGGGGTCTTCAGCCCCAGCATTTT

size: -
V: TRBV3-1/TRBV3-2
J: TRBJ1-3
D: -
CDR3: CASSQDRESGNTIYF
DNA: TGTGCCAGCAGCCAAGATCGTGAGTCTGGAAACACCATATATTTT

size: -
V: TRBV19
J: TRBJ2-3
D: -
CDR3: CATSTGTDTQYF
DNA: TGTGCCACCAGCACGGGCACAGATACGCAGTATTTT

size: -
V: TRBV7-9
J: TRBJ2-1
D: -
CDR3: CASSPRPSRESYNEQFF
DNA: TGTGCCAGCAGCCCCCGACCCTCACGGGAGAGCTACAATGAGCAGTTCTTC

size: once
V: TRBV24-1
J: TRBJ2-1
D: -
CDR3: CATSDPLYEQFF
DNA: TGTGCCACCAGTGACCCACTATATGAGCAGTTCTTC

size: -
V: TRBV7-9
J: TRBJ1-2
D: -
CDR3: CASSLGRGVNYGYTF
DNA: TGTGCCAGCAGCTTAGGTAGGGGAGTTAACTATGGCTACACCTTC

size: -
V: TRBV4-3
J: TRBJ1-2
D: -
CDR3: CASSQDGGTSYGYTF
DNA: TGCGCCAGCAGCCAAGATGGCGGGACAAGCTATGGCTACACCTTC

size: -
V: TRBV28
J: TRBJ2-7
D: TRBD1
CDR3: CASSHALGTGSYEQYF
DNA: TGTGCCAGCAGTCATGCGTTAGGGACAGGGTCCTACGAGCAGTACTTC

size: -
V: TRBV3-1/TRBV3-2
J: TRBJ2-1
D: -
CDR3: CASSPQTYNEQFF
DNA: TGTGCCAGCAGCCCCCAAACCTACAATGAGCAGTTCTTC

size: -
V: TRBV5-8
J: TRBJ1-3
D: -
CDR3: CASSLQGRRGNTIYF
DNA: TGTGCCAGCAGCTTGCAGGGAAGGAGAGGAAACACCATATATTTT

size: -
V: TRBV10-3
J: TRBJ1-2
D: -
CDR3: CAISERGRWGYTF
DNA: TGTGCCATCAGTGAACGGGGGCGGTGGGGCTACACCTTC

size: -
V: TRBV19
J: TRBJ2-1
D: -
CDR3: CASSPPRPSEQFF
DNA: TGTGCCAGTAGCCCGCCAAGACCCAGCGAGCAGTTCTTC

size: -
V: TRBV24-1
J: TRBJ2-7
D: -
CDR3: CATSDSRRGSTYEQYF
DNA: TGTGCCACCAGTGATTCCCGCAGGGGTTCGACCTACGAGCAGTACTTC

size: once
V: TRBV3-1/TRBV3-2
J: TRBJ1-1
D: -
CDR3: CASSPRDRNPEAFF
DNA: TGTGCCAGCAGCCCCCGAGACAGGAACCCTGAAGCTTTCTTT